This T cell receptor (beta chain) was documented in a study of breast tumors, draining lymph nodes, adjacent tissues. This clonotype has a handful of counts. The V gene lost 8 bases and the J gene lost 7 bases, with 17 bases spanning the gap. CDR3 length equals 13 residues. Germline V gene data show CDR1 as MDHEN and CDR2 as SYDVKM. The lymph nodes were axillary draining lymph nodes from breast cancer patients. TCRdb analysed the multiplex PCR reads with MiXCR anew, one entry per CDR3 protein. Of 130,000 or so distinct CDR3 sequences detected, over 25% appear once; the ten largest clones hold roughly 2.2%.

V is TRBV28 and J is TRBJ1-2; a weak D match, TRBD1 (5 bases). This clonotype originated in a female donor with breast cancer. Some clones in this sample may be carry-over from other donors' samples. The source material was axillary lymph node tissue. CDR3 sequence: CASQFGRVPGYTF. CDR3 DNA: TGTGCCAGCCAGTTCGGCAGGGTCCCTGGCTACACCTTC.